The next 30 T cell receptor beta chains were all read from a single sample in a study of CD8 T cells in ankylosing spondylitis. TCRdb fed the 5' RACE reads into MiXCR, producing one record per CDR3 protein. The table includes 300,000 to 350,000 distinct CDR3 sequences, less than 25% detected once. Sequencing was carried out using blood, either unsorted or a sorted T cell fraction (not recorded which). Receptor source: a female donor with ankylosing spondylitis or in good health (not recorded which).

The chain recombines TRBV20-1 with TRBJ2-3; TRBD1 might be the D (6 bases). The CDR3 runs 16 residues. Trimming took off 0 bases at V and 4 bases at J, with 17 bases between the two ends. Germline CDR1 and CDR2: DFQATT and SNEGSKA (reference sequence). The CDR3 sequence is CSARDLARTAADTQYF. The CDR3, as DNA: TGCAGTGCTAGAGATCTCGCTAGGACAGCCGCAGATACGCAGTATTTT.

The table lists this clonotype with many counts. The chain links TRBV7-9 to TRBJ2-5; no reliable D call. Per the germline V gene, CDR1 is SEHNR and CDR2 is FQNEAQ (reference sequence). Trimming left V 5 bases short and J 0 bases short, with 1 base between. This CDR3 has 11 residues. The CDR3 loop is CASSDQETQYF. The CDR3 nucleotides read TGTGCCAGCAGCGACCAAGAGACCCAGTACTTC. The full variable domain, with the rest looked up from reference TRBV7-9 and TRBJ2-5, is DTGVSQNPRHKITKRGQNVTFRCDPISEHNRLYWYRQTLGQGPEFLTYFQNEAQLEKSRLLSDRFSAERPKGSFSTLEIQRTEQGDSAMYLCASSDQETQYFGPGTRLLVL.

This clonotype was recorded many times. V and J are TRBV20-1 and TRBJ2-7; no definite D call. The CDR3 length is 11 residues. The V and J ends lost 3 bases and 5 bases respectively, with 8 bases between them. From germline, CDR1 is DFQATT and CDR2 SNEGSKA (reference sequence). The CDR3 reads CSASSRDEQYF. CDR3 bases: TGCAGTGCTAGTTCGAGAGACGAGCAGTACTTC.

This clonotype was recorded many times. The rearrangement links TRBV12-3 or TRBV12-4 to TRBJ2-1; D remains unclear. CDR3 size: 11 residues. The V end lost 6 bases, the J end lost 9 bases, and 9 bases lay between the germline ends. The CDR3 reads CASSQLGEQFF. CDR3 sequence (DNA): TGTGCCAGCAGCCAACTCGGTGAGCAGTTCTTC.

This clonotype was observed at least ten times. The J gene is TRBJ2-3, the V gene TRBV29-1; 10 bases fit TRBD2. The CDR3 has 14 amino acids. Trimming took 4 bases from V and 0 from J; bases not matched to a gene: 1. Germline CDR1 and CDR2: SQVTM and ANQGSEA. The CDR3 DNA is TGCAGCGTTGCGACTAGCGGGAGCACAGATACGCAGTATTTT. Translation gives CSVATSGSTDTQYF.

This clonotype turned up a few times. The rearrangement links TRBV12-5 to TRBJ1-1; possible D gene TRBD1, 6 bases. Germline values: CDR1 LGHNT, CDR2 FRNRAP. The CDR3 is made up of 16 amino acids. Trimming took 1 base from V and 1 from J, leaving 13 bases between them. DNA of the CDR3: TGTGCTAGTGGTTTGGAGGACAGCCTTAGGAACACTGAAGCTTTCTTT. Amino acids: CASGLEDSLRNTEAFF.

This clonotype showed up just a few times. This chain joins TRBV20-1 and TRBJ2-1; D possibly corresponds to TRBD1 (6 bases). V was clipped by 1 base and J by 5 bases, with 12 bases between them. The CDR3 is 14 amino acids. The germline V gene encodes CDR1 DFQATT and CDR2 SNEGSKA (reference sequence). CDR3 amino acids: CSARVPGHDNEQFF. CDR3 nucleotides: TGCAGTGCTAGAGTACCGGGACACGACAATGAGCAGTTCTTC.

V and J are TRBV7-9 and TRBJ1-1; no clear D gene. The CDR3 sequence is 13 residues long. Trimming took 5 bases from V and 1 from J, leaving 8 bases between them. Germline-derived CDR1 and CDR2 are SEHNR and FQNEAQ (reference sequence). In DNA, the CDR3 is TGTGCCAGCAGCGAAGATACGAACACTGAAGCTTTCTTT. Protein sequence: CASSEDTNTEAFF.

This clonotype was counted a single time. The genes are TRBV6-5 and TRBJ2-1; 7 bases are a match to TRBD1. V lost 6 bases, J lost 5 bases, and 7 bases stayed unmatched. Germline V gives CDR1 MNHEY, CDR2 SVGAGI. The CDR3 totals 14 residues. CDR3 bases: TGTGCCAGCAGCCGGGGACAGAGAGACAATGAGCAGTTCTTC. Translating gives CASSRGQRDNEQFF.

This clonotype was found many times. This chain links TRBV12-3 or TRBV12-4 with TRBJ1-5, with D possibly being TRBD1 (5 bases). The CDR3 contains 16 residues. Between the trimmed V and J ends, which lost 4 bases and 7 bases, there was a span of 20 bases. Here the CDR3 reads CASSSRGPRAGQPQHF. The CDR3 nucleotides are TGTGCCAGCAGTTCTCGGGGCCCTCGGGCGGGGCAGCCCCAGCATTTT.

In its sample, this clonotype was seen many times. The gene calls are TRBV6-5 and TRBJ1-6, with D tentatively TRBD1 (5 bases). Between the trimmed V and J ends, which lost 4 bases and 6 bases, there was a span of 16 bases. From germline, CDR1 is MNHEY and CDR2 SVGAGI. The CDR3 is made up of 16 amino acids. In DNA form, the CDR3 reads TGTGCCAGCAGTTCCCGGGACCGACTTACTAATTCACCCCTCCACTTT. This sequence encodes CASSSRDRLTNSPLHF.

This clonotype was observed a few times. The chain recombines TRBV12-3 or TRBV12-4 with TRBJ1-6; D ambiguous. The CDR3 has 12 amino acids. V lost 3 bases and J lost 9, with 6 bases in between. CDR3 coding DNA: TGTGCCAGCAGTTTCTGGGGTTCACCCCTCCACTTT. It yields the protein CASSFWGSPLHF.

The J gene is TRBJ1-5, the V gene TRBV7-9; no definite D call. Germline CDR1 reads SEHNR; CDR2 reads FQNEAQ (reference sequence). This CDR3 contains 12 residues. With 5 bases removed from V and 6 bases from J, the gap between germline ends came to 8 bases. The CDR3 bases are TGTGCCAGCAGCCGCCCAGGTCAGCCCCAGCATTTT. Protein product: CASSRPGQPQHF.

This clonotype was detected only a few times. This rearrangement joins TRBV11-1 to TRBJ2-7, with a tentative D call TRBD1 (6 bases). The CDR3 has 15 residues. Germline V gene lookup returns CDR1 SGHAT and CDR2 FQDESV (reference sequence). V lost 5 bases to trimming and J lost 3 bases, with 17 bases between them. In DNA, the CDR3 is TGTGCCAGCAGCACAACAGGGACCCTTGGCTACGAGCAGTACTTC. Residues: CASSTTGTLGYEQYF.

This chain joins TRBV6-1 and TRBJ1-2; 8 bases fit TRBD1. Germline V gene lookup returns CDR1 MNHNS and CDR2 SASEGT. The CDR3 runs 15 residues. V lost 5 bases and J lost 8; bases outside the gene matches: 13. CDR3 residues: CASSTRDRSRGGYTF. The DNA for the CDR3 is TGTGCCAGCAGTACACGGGACAGGTCTAGGGGGGGCTACACCTTC.

There are a few counts of this clonotype. The V and J genes are TRBV6-1 and TRBJ2-5; 11 positions match TRBD2. The junction had 6 bases not matched to a gene; V was cut back by 6 bases and J by 3 bases. In germline, CDR1 is MNHNS, CDR2 SASEGT. The CDR3 length is 15 residues. The CDR3 region has the DNA TGTGCCAGCAGGGTACCGGGACTAGCGGAAGAGACCCAGTACTTC. It encodes CASRVPGLAEETQYF.

The chain joins TRBV20-1 to TRBJ1-5; 7 bases are a match to TRBD1. Germline loops: CDR1 DFQATT, CDR2 SNEGSKA (reference sequence). CDR3 length equals 18 residues. The junction had 11 bases not matched to a gene; V was cut back by 0 bases and J by 0 bases. DNA for the CDR3: TGCAGTGCTAGAGATTTCCGGGACAGCGAATATAGCAATCAGCCCCAGCATTTT. Translated, it gives CSARDFRDSEYSNQPQHF.

V gene TRBV15 combines with J gene TRBJ2-1, with 11 bases identical to TRBD2. The CDR3 covers 16 residues. Per germline, CDR1 LNHNV and CDR2 YYDKDF (reference sequence). The V and J ends lost 0 bases and 7 bases, in that order; junction bases with no gene match: 5. Written as DNA, the CDR3 is TGTGCCACCAGCAGAGATATAGCGGGAGGGCTGAATGAGCAGTTCTTC. Its protein is CATSRDIAGGLNEQFF.

This clonotype has a single count. The gene calls are TRBV7-9 and TRBJ1-1, with TRBD1 as a possible D gene (5 bases). This CDR3 is 16 amino acids long. V shed 3 bases and J shed 1 base, with 15 bases lying between them. Germline values: CDR1 SEHNR, CDR2 FQNEAQ (reference sequence). This CDR3 reads CASSFQGPSQNTEAFF. Written as DNA, the CDR3 is TGTGCCAGCAGCTTCCAGGGCCCGAGCCAGAACACTGAAGCTTTCTTT.

The table lists this clonotype with a few counts. The chain is built from TRBV4-2 and TRBJ1-5, with unresolved D. Trimming removed 1 base from V and 6 bases from J, with 10 bases in between. CDR1 is LGHNA, CDR2 YNFKEQ, per germline. The CDR3 consists of 14 residues. The CDR3 reads CASSQGLVGQPQHF. The CDR3 region has the DNA TGTGCCAGCAGCCAAGGGTTAGTCGGTCAGCCCCAGCATTTT.

This clonotype appeared a single time. The chain combines TRBV20-1 with TRBJ2-7; possibly TRBD2 for D (5 bases). In germline, CDR1 is DFQATT, CDR2 SNEGSKA (reference sequence). The CDR3 is 13 amino acids. Trimming stripped 3 bases from V and 3 bases from J, with 12 bases between. The CDR3 protein is CSASDTGGYEQYF. Written as DNA, the CDR3 is TGCAGTGCTAGTGATACCGGAGGCTACGAGCAGTACTTC.

The chain recombines TRBV7-8 with TRBJ2-3, with 12 positions matching TRBD2. With 5 bases clipped from V and 5 bases from J, the junction kept 5 bases outside the gene matches. There are 15 residues in the CDR3. Germline V gives CDR1 SGHVS, CDR2 FQNEAQ. The CDR3, as DNA: TGTGCCAGCAGCATACAACTAGCGGGAGGAGATACGCAGTATTTT. Translation: CASSIQLAGGDTQYF.

This clonotype showed up many times. The J gene is TRBJ1-1, the V gene TRBV21-1. TRBV21-1 is a pseudogene. The CDR3 runs 12 residues. The CDR3 nucleotides read TGTGCCAGCAGCAAATGGAGGCCTGAAGCTTTCTTT. Amino acids: CASSKWRPEAFF.

The chain combines TRBV4-3 with TRBJ2-3; tentatively, D is TRBD2 (7 bases). CDR3 size: 16 residues. Per germline, CDR1 LGHNA and CDR2 YSLEER. With 4 bases removed from V and 1 base from J, the gap between germline ends came to 15 bases. The CDR3: CASSREGRTGTDTQYF. The CDR3 bases are TGCGCCAGCAGCCGGGAGGGCCGGACAGGCACAGATACGCAGTATTTT.

To note about this clonotype: An end of the junction does not agree with germline; a read error may underlie this. The V gene is TRBV12-3 or TRBV12-4, the J gene TRBJ1-3; D gene ambiguous. The CDR3 has 12 residues. In nucleotides, the CDR3 is TGTGCCAGCAGTCTGTATGGAGACACCATATATTTT. Translated: CASSLYGDTIYF.

This clonotype was counted ten times or more. This chain connects TRBV21-1 to TRBJ2-1; the D call in the table, TRBD1, was not verified against the DNA. TRBV21-1 is a recognized pseudogene. There are 16 residues in the CDR3. This CDR3 reads CASSKAFGQCYNEQFF. CDR3 in DNA: TGTGCCAGCAGCAAAGCCTTCGGACAGTGCTACAATGAGCAGTTCTTC.

Many counts were recorded for this clonotype. The chain is built from TRBV7-9 and TRBJ2-7; the match to TRBD2 covers 9 bases. The CDR3 spans 17 residues. In germline, CDR1 is SEHNR, CDR2 FQNEAQ (reference sequence). Trimming removed 1 base from V and 1 base from J; junction bases left unmatched: 8. The CDR3 loop is CASSLVGGRARSYEQYF. The CDR3 DNA reads TGTGCCAGCAGCTTAGTAGGCGGGAGGGCCCGTTCCTACGAGCAGTACTTC.

The V call is TRBV12-3 or TRBV12-4, the J call TRBJ1-1, with D hard to call. The CDR3 extends over 14 amino acids. Trimming stripped 6 bases from V and 7 bases from J, with 18 bases between. The CDR3 DNA reads as TGTGCCAGCAGCCAAGAGGCCTGGCGCGGTGAAGCTTTCTTT. The encoded protein is CASSQEAWRGEAFF.

On this clonotype itself: An end of the junction differs from the germline gene, which may be a read error. The chain is built from TRBV27 and TRBJ2-6; 7 bases match TRBD1. The germline V gene has CDR1 MNHEY and CDR2 SMNVEV (reference sequence). CDR3 size: 18 residues. CDR3 protein: CASSFLQGLVSGAKVLTF. CDR3 coding DNA: TGTGCCAGCAGTTTTCTACAGGGGCTTGTTTCTGGGGCCAAAGTCCTGACTTTC.

This clonotype was observed at least ten times. The chain employs TRBV20-1 and TRBJ2-3; TRBD2 is a possible D gene (5 bases). The CDR3 consists of 12 residues. V was trimmed by 6 bases and J by 1 base, leaving 8 bases between them. Germline values: CDR1 DFQATT, CDR2 SNEGSKA (reference sequence). The CDR3 sequence is CSAAGGTDTQYF. CDR3 in DNA: TGCAGTGCCGCGGGTGGCACAGATACGCAGTATTTT.